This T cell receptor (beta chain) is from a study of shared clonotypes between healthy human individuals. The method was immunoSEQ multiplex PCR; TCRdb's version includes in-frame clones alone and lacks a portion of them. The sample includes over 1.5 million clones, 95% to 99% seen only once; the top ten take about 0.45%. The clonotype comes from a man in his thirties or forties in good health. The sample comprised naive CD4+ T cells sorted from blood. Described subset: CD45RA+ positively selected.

For the CDR3, the DNA is TGTGCCAGCAGCCCGGGACTAGCGGGTGCCTACGAGCAGTACTTC. Protein: CASSPGLAGAYEQYF. This rearrangement joins TRBV7-9 to TRBJ2-7; 12 bases fit TRBD2. The CDR3 contains 15 residues. The V and J ends lost 5 bases and 2 bases, in that order; junction bases with no gene match: 4. CDR1 is SEHNR and CDR2 is FQNEAQ in the germline V gene (reference sequence).